The clone carrying this T cell receptor beta chain was counted ten times or more. Amplification of TCR beta CDR3 regions was performed using RNA transcripts as template. Carried out on the TCR CDR3, a first-round RT-PCR used the HTBI primer set. TCRdb reprocessed the multiplex PCR reads with MiXCR, giving one entry per CDR3 protein. The sample consists of approximately 430,000 distinct CDR3 sequences, over 12% of them appearing once. V was clipped by 10 bases and J by 1 base; unmatched bases: 1. Germline CDR1 reads SNHLY; CDR2 reads FYNNEI. CDR3 length: 14 amino acids. The sample originates from a study of T cells in Graves' hyperthyroidism and ophthalmopathy.

Material: blood. The chain employs TRBV2 and TRBJ2-3; TRBD2 matches 14 bases. The TCR was taken from a man between 18 and 29 years old with Graves' ophthalmopathy. This CDR3 is CATTSGGGTDTQYF. CDR3 bases: TGTGCCACGACTAGCGGGGGGGGCACAGATACGCAGTATTTT.